This T cell receptor beta chain came from a study of T cells in Graves' hyperthyroidism and ophthalmopathy. With 3 bases clipped from V and 5 bases from J, the junction kept 8 bases outside the gene matches. The CDR3 runs 15 residues. Germline lookup yields CDR1 MNHNS and CDR2 SASEGT. RNA transcripts yielded amplified TCR beta CDR3 regions. The TCR CDR3 first-round RT-PCR relied on the HTBI primer set. TCRdb recomputed calls from the multiplex PCR reads with MiXCR, one row per CDR3 protein. Found here are fewer than 350,000 distinct CDR3 sequences, around 20% of them singletons; the top ten hold 50%. In this sample, this clonotype turned up many times. What it recognizes is unknown. Patients with uncontrolled infections, other autoimmune diseases, pregnancy or lactation were excluded. PBMCs were derived from roughly 10 ml fresh peripheral blood. Study results and caveats: Researchers found most expanded thyroid clonotypes above 0.001 in blood as well.

The chain links TRBV6-1 to TRBJ2-7; 9 bases are shared with TRBD2. The sample comprised blood. This TCR came from a woman aged 45-65 years with Graves' hyperthyroidism. CDR3 region: CASSESSGRVHEQYF. CDR3 nucleotides: TGTGCCAGCAGTGAGAGTAGCGGGAGAGTCCACGAGCAGTACTTC.